A single sample gave rise to the 9 T cell receptor beta chains below, sequenced in a study of draining lymph node invasion in breast cancer. TCRdb reprocessed the bulk RNA-seq reads via MiXCR and lists one record per CDR3 protein. The sample has about 2,600 distinct CDR3 sequences; around 60% are singletons. The CD4+ CD45RA- CD25high gate defined the sorted memory regulatory T cells. Sample: sorted memory Tregs from a lymph node. These receptors all come from a female donor with luminal breast cancer.

This clonotype has more than one count but fewer than ten. The rearrangement links TRBV20-1 to TRBJ1-4; unclear D gene. V lost 7 bases to trimming and J lost 8 bases, with 20 bases between them. From germline, CDR1 is DFQATT and CDR2 SNEGSKA (reference sequence). There are 14 residues in the CDR3. The CDR3 coding sequence is TGCAGTGTCCACCGGGCCTTGGAGAGGGAAAAACTGTTTTTT. Amino acid sequence: CSVHRALEREKLFF.

J is TRBJ1-1 and V is TRBV7-2, with unresolved D. Between the trimmed V and J ends, which lost 0 bases and 5 bases, there was a span of 10 bases. The CDR3 spans 14 residues. Per the germline V gene, CDR1 is SGHTA and CDR2 is FQGNSA. Written as DNA, the CDR3 is TGTGCCAGCAGCTTAGCGGTGACTCGTACTGAAGCTTTCTTT. Translated, it gives CASSLAVTRTEAFF.

The genes are TRBV10-3 and TRBJ2-6; TRBD1 agrees at 7 bases. The CDR3 has 15 amino acids. Trimming cost V 6 bases and J 2 bases; bases outside gene matches: 4. Germline loops: CDR1 ENHRY, CDR2 SYGVKD. The CDR3 reads CAISETGAGANVLTF. The DNA of the CDR3 is TGTGCCATCAGCGAAACAGGGGCTGGGGCCAACGTCCTGACTTTC.

The V gene is TRBV6-2 or TRBV6-3, the J gene TRBJ2-5; D is unresolved. The germline CDR1 and CDR2 sequences are MNHEY and SVGEGT. Trimming left V 6 bases short and J 5 bases short, with 7 bases between. CDR3 length equals 11 residues. CDR3 sequence (DNA): TGTGCCAGCAGCCTCGCCGAGACCCAGTACTTC. The encoded protein is CASSLAETQYF.

V is TRBV30 and J is TRBJ1-6, with a tentative D call TRBD1 (6 bases). CDR3 length: 14 residues. Trimming cost V 5 bases and J 13 bases, with 21 bases left between them. CDR1 is GTSNPN, CDR2 SVGIG, per germline (reference sequence). The CDR3 is CAWSPAGAREPLHF. The CDR3 DNA reads TGTGCCTGGTCCCCGGCGGGGGCCCGGGAGCCCCTCCACTTT.

This clonotype has more than one count but fewer than ten. This chain links TRBV11-2 with TRBJ2-3; TRBD1 might be the D (5 bases). Per the germline V gene, CDR1 is SGHAT and CDR2 is FQNNGV. V was clipped by 6 bases and J by 2 bases, with 15 bases between them. The CDR3 consists of 15 residues. The CDR3 DNA reads TGTGCCAGCAGTCAGGGCAGGGTTGACACAGATACGCAGTATTTT. It yields the protein CASSQGRVDTDTQYF. The whole variable domain, filled in from reference TRBV11-2 and TRBJ2-3, reads EAGVAQSPRYKIIEKRQSVAFWCNPISGHATLYWYQQILGQGPKLLIQFQNNGVVDDSQLPKDRFSAERLKGVDSTLKIQPAKLEDSAVYLCASSQGRVDTDTQYFGPGTRLTVL.

The chain recombines TRBV27 with TRBJ1-3; D ambiguous. Germline assignment: CDR1 MNHEY and CDR2 SMNVEV (reference sequence). The CDR3 length is 16 residues. The ends were cut back, 1 base at V and 2 bases at J, with 12 bases in the middle. The CDR3 region is CASSLYPGLAGNTIYF. CDR3 DNA: TGTGCCAGCAGTTTATACCCCGGGCTGGCTGGAAACACCATATATTTT.

This clonotype showed up just a few times. This sequence joins TRBV7-2 and TRBJ2-6; 14 positions match TRBD2. Unmatched junction bases numbered 7, after V lost 5 bases and J lost 4 bases. CDR3 length: 18 residues. Germline lookup yields CDR1 SGHTA and CDR2 FQGNSA. Written as DNA, the CDR3 is TGTGCCAGCAGCGTCGGACTAGCGGGGGGAGCGGGGGCCAACGTCCTGACTTTC. Its protein product is CASSVGLAGGAGANVLTF.

V is TRBV4-2 and J is TRBJ2-3; 8 bases line up with TRBD2. V shed 1 base, J shed 4 bases, and the junction held 4 bases outside the gene matches. Looked up from germline, CDR1 is LGHNA and CDR2 is YNFKEQ. The CDR3 spans 15 residues. The CDR3 DNA reads as TGTGCCAGCAGCCAAGGCGGGACTAGGTCAGATACGCAGTATTTT. Translating gives CASSQGGTRSDTQYF.